Listed below are T cell receptor beta chains from one sample, sequenced in a study of blood T cells in healthy people across ages. TCRdb re-analysed the 5' RACE reads in MiXCR, keeping a single row per CDR3 protein. The sample yields 600,000 to 1,000,000 distinct CDR3 sequences, roughly 50% seen once. Sequenced sample: blood. Receptors were obtained from a man aged 25 to 40 in good health. CDR3s include the opening cysteine and the closing phenylalanine or tryptophan. A D gene is named only where the DNA matches it firmly. Some rows have no size entry. The others give once, few or many, or a class for an expanded clone.

J gene	V gene	clone size	D gene	CDR3 DNA	CDR3 protein
TRBJ2-1	TRBV10-3	-	-	TGTGCCAGGCAGGGGAGGCCCTACAATGAGCAGTTCTTC	CARQGRPYNEQFF
TRBJ2-3	TRBV7-2	-	-	TGTGCCAGCAGCTTACAGAGCGCAGATACGCAGTATTTT	CASSLQSADTQYF
TRBJ1-2	TRBV10-3	-	TRBD1	TGTGCCATCAGTGAGCAGGGGGACGTGTATGGCTACACCTTC	CAISEQGDVYGYTF
TRBJ2-1	TRBV29-1	-	TRBD2	TGCAGCGTGGACCACTACATAGCGGGAGGGTCGTACAATGAGCAGTTCTTC	CSVDHYIAGGSYNEQFF
TRBJ1-1	TRBV27	-	-	TGTGCCAGCAGTTTAGTGGGGGGGAGCACTGAAGCTTTCTTT	CASSLVGGSTEAFF
TRBJ2-3	TRBV5-4	-	-	TGTGCCAGCAGTTCTCCGACCGATTCCACAGATACGCAGTATTTT	CASSSPTDSTDTQYF
TRBJ1-6	TRBV12-3/TRBV12-4	-	-	TGTGCCAGCAGTCCCAGACCCAAGAATTCACCCCTCCACTTT	CASSPRPKNSPLHF
TRBJ1-1	TRBV2	-	-	TGTGCCAGGAGAACAGCGCCGAACACTGAAGCTTTCTTT	CARRTAPNTEAFF
TRBJ1-2	TRBV29-1	-	TRBD1	TGCAGCGCCCGGGGAGGGGGACAGGCAGCTGGCTACACCTTC	CSARGGGQAAGYTF
TRBJ2-1	TRBV6-2/TRBV6-3	-	TRBD2	TGTGCCAGCAGTTACGGGGACTACTACAATGAGCAGTTCTTC	CASSYGDYYNEQFF
TRBJ2-3	TRBV6-2/TRBV6-3	few	TRBD2	TGTGCCAGCAGTTCGACTAGCGGGAGAGGAGATACGCAGTATTTT	CASSSTSGRGDTQYF
TRBJ2-3	TRBV9	-	TRBD2	TGTGCCAGCAGCGTTTCACTAGCGGGGAGCACAGATACGCAGTATTTT	CASSVSLAGSTDTQYF
TRBJ2-7	TRBV20-1	-	-	TGCAGTGCTGGGGGTCCGGGAGATTACTACGAGCAGTACTTC	CSAGGPGDYYEQYF
TRBJ2-5	TRBV4-2	-	TRBD1	TGTGCCAGCAGCCGGTACAGACAGGGCGGTGAAGAGACCCAGTACTTC	CASSRYRQGGEETQYF
TRBJ2-1	TRBV20-1	few	TRBD1	TGCAGTCCGGCGGGACAGGGTACCATTGAGCAGTTCTTC	CSPAGQGTIEQFF
TRBJ1-2	TRBV19	-	-	TGTGCCAGTAGTATAAATGATTACTACTATGGCTACACCTTC	CASSINDYYYGYTF